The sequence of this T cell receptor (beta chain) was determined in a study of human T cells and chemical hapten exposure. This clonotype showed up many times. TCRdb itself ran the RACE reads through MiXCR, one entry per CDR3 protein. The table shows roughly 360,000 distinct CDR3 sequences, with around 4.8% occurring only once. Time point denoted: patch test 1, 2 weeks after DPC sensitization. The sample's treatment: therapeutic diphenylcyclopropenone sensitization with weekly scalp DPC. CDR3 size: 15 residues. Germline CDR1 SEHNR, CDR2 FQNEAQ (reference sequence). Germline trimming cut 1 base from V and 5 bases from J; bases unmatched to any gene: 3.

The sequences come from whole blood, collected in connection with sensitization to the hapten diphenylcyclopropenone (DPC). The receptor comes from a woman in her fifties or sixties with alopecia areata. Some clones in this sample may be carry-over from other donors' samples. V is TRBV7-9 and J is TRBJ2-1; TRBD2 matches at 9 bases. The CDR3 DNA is TGTGCCAGCAGCTTAGGCGGGAGGGCCGACAATGAGCAGTTCTTC. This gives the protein CASSLGGRADNEQFF. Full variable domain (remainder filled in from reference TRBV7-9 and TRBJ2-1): DTGVSQNPRHKITKRGQNVTFRCDPISEHNRLYWYRQTLGQGPEFLTYFQNEAQLEKSRLLSDRFSAERPKGSFSTLEIQRTEQGDSAMYLCASSLGGRADNEQFFGPGTRLTVL.